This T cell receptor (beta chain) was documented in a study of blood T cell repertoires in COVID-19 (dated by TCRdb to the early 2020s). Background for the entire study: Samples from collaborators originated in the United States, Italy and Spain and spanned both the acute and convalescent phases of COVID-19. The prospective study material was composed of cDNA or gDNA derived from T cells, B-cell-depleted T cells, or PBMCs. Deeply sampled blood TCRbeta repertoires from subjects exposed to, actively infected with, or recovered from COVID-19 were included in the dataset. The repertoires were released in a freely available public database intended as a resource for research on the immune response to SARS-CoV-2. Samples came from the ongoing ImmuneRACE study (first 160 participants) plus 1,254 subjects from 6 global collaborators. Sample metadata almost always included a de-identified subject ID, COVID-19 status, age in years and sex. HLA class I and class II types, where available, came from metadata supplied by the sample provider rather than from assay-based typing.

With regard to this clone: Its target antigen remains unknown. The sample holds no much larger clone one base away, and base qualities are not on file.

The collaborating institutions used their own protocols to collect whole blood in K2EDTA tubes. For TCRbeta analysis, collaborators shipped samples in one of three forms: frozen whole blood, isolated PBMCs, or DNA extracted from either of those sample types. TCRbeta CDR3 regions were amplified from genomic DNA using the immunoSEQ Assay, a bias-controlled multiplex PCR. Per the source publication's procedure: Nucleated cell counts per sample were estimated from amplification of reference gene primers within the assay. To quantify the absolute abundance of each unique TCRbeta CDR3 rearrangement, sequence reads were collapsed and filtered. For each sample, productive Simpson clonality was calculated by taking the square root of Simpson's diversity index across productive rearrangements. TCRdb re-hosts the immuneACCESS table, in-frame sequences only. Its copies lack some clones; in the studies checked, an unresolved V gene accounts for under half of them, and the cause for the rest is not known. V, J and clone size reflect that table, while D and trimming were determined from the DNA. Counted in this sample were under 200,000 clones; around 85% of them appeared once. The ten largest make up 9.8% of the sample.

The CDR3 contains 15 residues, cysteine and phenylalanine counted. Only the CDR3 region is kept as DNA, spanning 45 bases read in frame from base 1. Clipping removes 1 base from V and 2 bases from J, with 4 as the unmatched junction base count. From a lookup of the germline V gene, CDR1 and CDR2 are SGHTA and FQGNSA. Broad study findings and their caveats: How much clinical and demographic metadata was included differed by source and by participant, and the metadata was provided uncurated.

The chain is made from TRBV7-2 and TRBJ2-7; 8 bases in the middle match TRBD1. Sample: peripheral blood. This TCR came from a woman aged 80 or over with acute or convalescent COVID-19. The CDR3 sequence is CASSLGGQGPYEQYF. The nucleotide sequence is TGTGCCAGCAGCTTAGGAGGACAGGGTCCCTACGAGCAGTACTTC.